This TCR beta chain comes out of a study of shared clonotypes between healthy human individuals. V was pared by 1 base and J by 7 bases, with 17 bases between. CDR1 is SGHTA, CDR2 FQGTGA, per germline. The CDR3 is 16 amino acids. Profiled with immunoSEQ multiplex PCR; TCRdb holds only in-frame clones, not every one. The repertoire holds about 2 million clones, with roughly 94% as singletons. Selected positively for CCR7 and CD45RO-negative, naive CD8 cells excluded terminally differentiated effector memory CD45RA+ cells. Donation came from healthy HIV-negative adults that had no recent acute infections or vaccinations.

This clonotype was sampled from a man younger than 35 in good health. Sequencing was carried out using naive CD8+ T cells sorted from blood. The J gene is TRBJ2-1, the V gene TRBV7-3; D is uncertain. The CDR3 nucleotides are TGTGCCAGCAGCTTAAGTGTTTATAGCCCGACGAATGAGCAGTTCTTC. Its translation: CASSLSVYSPTNEQFF.